These 20 T cell receptor beta chains share one sample of origin, sequenced in a study of blood T cell repertoires in COVID-19 (dated by TCRdb to 2019 to 2021). The method behind the library was the immunoSEQ multiplex PCR assay. TCRdb mirrors the immuneACCESS table, restricted to in-frame sequences. Some clones are absent from its copies; in checked studies, under half trace to an unresolved V gene, and the reason for the others is unknown. This sample lists approximately 200,000 clones; around 84% were detected once. The ten largest clones represent approximately 5% of the sample. The sequenced material came from peripheral blood. The receptors derive from a woman aged 55-75 years who had recovered from COVID-19.

The genes are TRBV4-1 and TRBJ2-5; D may be TRBD2 (7 bases). V was clipped by 0 bases and J by 9 bases, with 17 bases between them. The germline V gene has CDR1 MGHRA and CDR2 YSYEKL. There are 15 residues in the CDR3. The CDR3 nucleotides are TGCGCCAGCAGCCAAGATCGCGGGGGCCGGGCGGCCCAGTACTTC. As protein: CASSQDRGGRAAQYF.

The CDR3 here is CARDRMGWNTEAFF. DNA for the CDR3: TGTGCCCGAGACAGGATGGGGTGGAACACTGAAGCTTTCTTT. The rearrangement links TRBV5-8 to TRBJ1-1; D may be TRBD1 (6 bases). In germline, CDR1 is SGHTS, CDR2 YDEGEE. Trimming stripped 10 bases from V and 1 base from J, with 17 bases between. This CDR3 comprises 14 residues.

This clone was detected only a few times. The V gene is TRBV6-6, the J gene TRBJ2-7; the D gene is possibly TRBD1 (6 bases). Germline values: CDR1 MNHNY, CDR2 SVGAGI (reference sequence). The CDR3 covers 13 residues. The V gene lost 10 bases and the J gene lost 2 bases, with 15 bases spanning the gap. CDR3 sequence: CAISGTRPYEQYF. CDR3 nucleotides: TGTGCCATCTCCGGGACAAGACCCTACGAGCAGTACTTC.

For the CDR3, the DNA is TGCGCCAGCAGCGAAGATTGGCACGAGCAGTACTTC. Encoded protein: CASSEDWHEQYF. J is TRBJ2-7 and V is TRBV5-1; no reliable D call. V lost 4 bases and J 5 bases, leaving 10 bases between the germline ends. Germline CDR1 and CDR2: SGHRS and YFSETQ. This CDR3 has 12 residues. The full variable domain, in which reference TRBV5-1 and TRBJ2-7 provide the parts outside the CDR3, is KAGVTQTPRYLIKTRGQQVTLSCSPISGHRSVSWYQQTPGQGLQFLFEYFSETQRNKGNFPGRFSGRQFSNSRSEMNVSTLELGDSALYLCASSEDWHEQYFGPGTRLTVT.

The chain carries TRBV3-1 (or the pseudogene TRBV3-2) and TRBJ1-1; no firm D call. From germline, CDR1 is LGHDT and CDR2 YNNKEL (reference sequence). The CDR3 runs 15 residues. V was clipped by 1 base and J by 3 bases, with 12 bases between them. The CDR3 reads CASSQAPTVDTEAFF. CDR3 in DNA: TGTGCCAGCAGCCAAGCCCCTACAGTGGACACTGAAGCTTTCTTT.

The chain joins TRBV6-6 to TRBJ1-6; D is possibly TRBD1 (6 bases). V lost 2 bases and J 10 bases, leaving 18 bases between the germline ends. The CDR3 has 16 amino acids. CDR1 is MNHNY, CDR2 SVGAGI, per germline (reference sequence). CDR3 in DNA: TGTGCCAGCAGTTACAGACAGGCCCCGGTCTCCTCACCCCTCCACTTT. Encoded protein: CASSYRQAPVSSPLHF.

The chain joins TRBV30 to TRBJ1-3, with D perhaps TRBD1 (6 bases). Trimming left V 5 bases short and J 4 bases short, with 9 bases between. Looked up from germline, CDR1 is GTSNPN and CDR2 is SVGIG (reference sequence). This CDR3 is 12 amino acids long. CDR3 DNA: TGTGCCTGGGCCCAGGGGGGAAACACCATATATTTT. It yields the protein CAWAQGGNTIYF.

The V and J genes are TRBV13 and TRBJ2-1; D possibly corresponds to TRBD2 (7 bases). V was cut by 4 bases and J by 3 bases, with 13 bases left in between. Germline V gene lookup returns CDR1 PRHDT and CDR2 FYEKMQ (reference sequence). The CDR3 totals 15 residues. This CDR3 reads CASSSRGALYNEQFF. The CDR3 nucleotides are TGTGCCAGCAGCTCCCGGGGGGCCCTCTACAATGAGCAGTTCTTC.

This clone was detected only once. V and J are TRBV15 and TRBJ1-5; no firm D call. CDR1 is LNHNV, CDR2 YYDKDF, per germline (reference sequence). The CDR3 runs 14 residues. The V end was cut by 7 bases, the J end by 4 bases, with 14 bases between. The CDR3 coding sequence is TGTGCCACCAAGGGCGGGGATGCGAATCAGCCCCAGCATTTT. This codes for CATKGGDANQPQHF.

This clone is medium-sized (0.01 to 0.1%) by share. CDR3 sequence reads: CASSEPGGAYEQYF. The CDR3 region has the DNA TGTGCCAGCAGTGAACCCGGGGGGGCTTACGAGCAGTACTTC. The chain uses TRBV6-1 and TRBJ2-7; 8 nucleotides agree with TRBD2. The CDR3 has 14 residues. Unmatched junction bases numbered 4, after V lost 2 bases and J lost 4 bases. CDR1 is MNHNS and CDR2 is SASEGT in the germline V gene.

The gene calls are TRBV3-1 (or the pseudogene TRBV3-2) and TRBJ1-5; D perhaps matches TRBD1 (6 bases). With 2 bases removed from V and 3 bases from J, the gap between germline ends came to 14 bases. This CDR3 spans 16 amino acids. From germline, CDR1 is LGHDT and CDR2 YNNKEL (reference sequence). CDR3 DNA sequence: TGTGCCAGCAGCCAACGACAGGACGGCAACAATCAGCCCCAGCATTTT. Its protein product is CASSQRQDGNNQPQHF.

The V call is TRBV5-1, the J call TRBJ1-1; D is perhaps TRBD1 (5 bases). The CDR3 has 14 amino acids. V lost 4 bases and J lost 1, with 11 bases in between. Germline V gives CDR1 SGHRS, CDR2 YFSETQ. Written as DNA, the CDR3 is TGCGCCAGCAGCCGGACACCCTCGAACACTGAAGCTTTCTTT. Protein: CASSRTPSNTEAFF.

The chain is built from TRBV5-1 and TRBJ2-2; a weak D match, TRBD2 (6 bases). Germline CDR1 SGHRS, CDR2 YFSETQ. The CDR3 is made up of 13 amino acids. Trimming left V 2 bases short and J 6 bases short, with 8 bases between. The CDR3 loop reads CASSFWGAGELFF. The CDR3 DNA reads as TGCGCCAGCAGCTTCTGGGGGGCCGGGGAGCTGTTTTTT.

The rearrangement uses TRBV3-1 (or the pseudogene TRBV3-2) and TRBJ1-1; possibly TRBD1 for D (5 bases). The germline V gene has CDR1 LGHDT and CDR2 YNNKEL (reference sequence). The CDR3 extends over 11 amino acids. The V gene lost 5 bases and the J gene lost 10 bases, with 11 bases spanning the gap. CDR3 sequence (DNA): TGTGCCAGCAGCTCGGACATGGGAGCTTTCTTT. Protein sequence: CASSSDMGAFF.

The chain has TRBV7-2 and TRBJ1-5; possible D gene TRBD1, 5 bases. V was shortened by 1 base and J by 9 bases, with 13 bases between the two germline ends. The CDR3 loop spans 14 amino acids. CDR1 and CDR2 from the germline V gene are SGHTA and FQGNSA. The CDR3: CASSLELGHRPQHF. CDR3 DNA: TGTGCCAGCAGCTTAGAGCTGGGGCACAGGCCCCAGCATTTT.

The chain combines TRBV9 with TRBJ1-3; TRBD1 might be the D (5 bases). CDR1 and CDR2 (germline): SGDLS, YYNGEE. V lost 1 base and J 2 bases, leaving 10 bases between the germline ends. The length of the CDR3 is 15 residues. CDR3 nucleotides: TGTGCCAGCAGCGTAAAGGCAGGGCCTGGAAACACCATATATTTT. This sequence encodes CASSVKAGPGNTIYF. Supplemented by reference TRBV9 and TRBJ1-3, the full variable domain reads DSGVTQTPKHLITATGQRVTLRCSPRSGDLSVYWYQQSLDQGLQFLIQYYNGEERAKGNILERFSAQQFPDLHSELNLSSLELGDSALYFCASSVKAGPGNTIYFGEGSWLTVV.

The DNA of the CDR3 is TGTGCCAGCAGCTTATCCCCAGGGGACACCGGGGAGCTGTTTTTT. Protein product: CASSLSPGDTGELFF. V gene TRBV7-2 combines with J gene TRBJ2-2; perhaps TRBD1 as D (6 bases). Looked up from germline, CDR1 is SGHTA and CDR2 is FQGNSA. CDR3 length: 15 amino acids. The germline V and J ends were trimmed by 2 bases and 3 bases, with 10 bases remaining between them.

The chain uses TRBV19 and TRBJ2-1, with D tentatively TRBD2 (5 bases). V dropped 3 bases and J dropped 5 bases, with 8 bases sitting between them. The length of the CDR3 is 13 residues. Germline V gene data show CDR1 as LNHDA and CDR2 as SQIVND (reference sequence). The CDR3 spells CASSMTRDNEQFF. The CDR3 coding sequence is TGTGCCAGTAGTATGACGAGGGACAATGAGCAGTTCTTC.

The rearrangement uses TRBV2 and TRBJ2-5, with 9 nucleotides matching TRBD2. Trimming took 8 bases from V and 5 from J; bases not matched to a gene: 3. CDR1 and CDR2 from the germline V gene are SNHLY and FYNNEI. The CDR3 spans 12 residues. The CDR3 loop is CASGGGAETQYF. The CDR3 DNA sequence: TGTGCCAGCGGCGGGGGGGCGGAGACCCAGTACTTC.

This clone came up a few times. The J gene is TRBJ2-2, the V gene TRBV24-1; the D is unclear. There are 9 residues in the CDR3. The germline V gene encodes CDR1 KGHDR and CDR2 SFDVKD. Trimming cost V 12 bases and J 4 bases, with 2 bases left between them. The CDR3 nucleotides are TGTGCCCGCACCGGGGAGCTGTTTTTT. Protein: CARTGELFF.